Sequencing of this TCR beta chain was carried out in a study of CD8 T cells in Susac syndrome (dated by TCRdb to about 2019). In terms of the full investigation: Repertoire sequencing was used to test whether CD8+ T cell activation and differentiation in Susac syndrome was antigen driven.

Summary of the overall study and its limitations: The TCR sequencing and HLA analysis was acknowledged to have included a relatively small number of individuals.

High-throughput TCR beta sequencing profiled peripheral blood CD8+ and CD4+ T cells from healthy donors, Susac syndrome patients and multiple sclerosis patients. The multiple sclerosis controls were treatment-naive patients whose relapsing-remitting disease, either stable or active, fulfilled the revised McDonald criteria. Bulk CD8+ and CD4+ T cells were purified by magnetic negative isolation, whereas CD8+ TEMRA cells were enriched by FACS. Blood was drawn into EDTA tubes, processed within 24 hours, and PBMCs were isolated by density gradient centrifugation. PBMCs destined for TCR sequencing were cryopreserved in liquid nitrogen and later thawed in a 37 °C water bath. Purity of sorted or isolated CD4+, CD8+ and CD8+ TEMRA cells was at least 90%. RNA was extracted using the RNeasy kit, and about 0.5 to 1 ug of the RNA was reverse transcribed with random hexamers. TCR beta CDR3 regions were amplified with the immunoSEQ multiplex PCR assay covering 54 Vbeta and 13 Jbeta segments. Bias from PCR amplification was corrected by using a synthetic template baseline for primer optimization and for computational correction. Turning to the authors' computational methods: Only productive sequences were kept, with reads annotated to V, D and J genes according to IMGT and analyzed in immunoSEQ Analyzer. Clonality was computed as one minus Shannon entropy normalized by log2 of the number of productive unique sequences. For each patient and control, public and private clones were evaluated among the 100 most prevalent clones. Clones were defined as Susac-specific if absent from the healthy and MS cohorts, from under 1,200 published viral clones and from other ImmuneACCESS disease sequences. TCRdb reran the public reads through fastp at Q25 and MiXCR, keeping productive beta chains. A single entry per CDR3 protein holds the most common genes and DNA from its merged rows. The V and J calls and clone size come from TCRdb's table, not from the authors' own analysis. The sample table contains roughly 200,000 distinct CDR3 sequences; only one count was recorded for approximately 96% of them. The biggest ten clones account for about 0.093% of the sample.

With respect to this clonotype: Its antigen is still unknown. Per-base quality was not reported, and no clone a single base away is much larger than it.

Trimming at the junction amounts to 5 bases on V and 1 base on J, and the germline ends lie 6 bases apart. CDR3 length: 12 amino acids, cysteine to phenylalanine. Of the read, only the CDR3 DNA is kept; its 36 bases are in frame from base 1. Based on the germline V gene (reference sequence), the CDR1 and CDR2 sequences are GTSNPN and SVGIG. The sequencing sample was made of CD4+ T cells from PBMCs. The sequence is built from TRBV30 and TRBJ1-5; no D gene can be assigned with confidence. This receptor was taken from a human donor with multiple sclerosis. The CDR3 loop reads CAWDSSNQPQHF. The sequenced DNA: TGTGCCTGGGACTCAAGCAATCAGCCCCAGCATTTT.